This TCR beta chain emerged from a study of identifying expanded T cells in peripheral blood. The study's findings and limits: Across healthy donors, higher total template counts meant significantly greater approximately 2-week count variance.

Using immunoSEQ multiplex PCR, the repertoire was profiled, and TCRdb retains in-frame clones only, with some absent. The sample has approximately 130,000 clones; approximately 80% are singletons. CDR1 is MNHNS and CDR2 is SASEGT in the germline V gene. The J segment lost 10 bases and the V segment lost 6 bases, leaving 10 bases of the junction unmatched. The CDR3 covers 15 residues. Concerning this clone itself: Its antigen is not known.

The clonotype originates from a person aged 18-70 years in good health. The sequencing sample was made of blood. The chain uses TRBV6-1 and TRBJ1-6, with 9 bases identical to TRBD1. CDR3 nucleotide sequence: TGTGCCAGCAGGGCCACAGACAGGGGGATATCACCCCTCCACTTT. Translation: CASRATDRGISPLHF.